This T cell receptor beta chain is drawn from a study of CD8+CD57+ T cells in acquired aplastic anemia (dated by TCRdb to the late 2010s). Regarding the study in general: Extracted DNA from sorted CD4+ and CD8+ cells averaged approximately 3 ug, ranging from roughly 0.17 to 27.4 ug. CD8+CD57+ expansion was defined as a frequency above the mean frequency observed in healthy subjects.

This clonotype was detected only a few times. The antigen it recognizes is unknown. No base qualities exist here, and no much larger clone lies one base off it. Profiling of TCR beta VDJ combinations and CDR3 sequences used genomic DNA as the template. An Illumina HiSeq 2000 was used for TCR repertoire sequencing. As for the authors' bioinformatics: Repertoires were assessed using TRBV/TRBJ rearrangement plots, CDR3 size and DJ length profiles, and Simpson's diversity index. Whichever DNA sequence was most abundant in the deep sequencing data was defined as the immunodominant clone. CDR3 amino acid sequences were screened for sharing across subjects and compared with published repertoires and the VDJdb database. The raw public reads went through TCRdb reprocessing: fastp at Q25, MiXCR clone calling, in-frame beta chains kept. Each CDR3 protein appears once, grouped with its most common genes and DNA. The V and J calls reflect TCRdb's pipeline rather than the authors' work. The sample table shows about 180,000 distinct CDR3 sequences, and less than 60% are seen once. Around 1.8% of the sample comes from the top ten.

General study outcomes and caveats: Although 25 to 30 CD8+ CDR3 sequences were shared by patients and controls, these sequences appeared highly expressed in patients and within the immunodominant clones of patients. Patients and healthy controls showed no significant difference in CD8+ Simpson's diversity (P=0.060).

According to the germline V gene, CDR1 reads SGHDT and CDR2 reads YYEEEE. Trimming costs V 3 bases and J 2 bases, and their ends lie 9 bases apart. The CDR3 contains 13 residues, cysteine and phenylalanine counted. Only the CDR3 portion is preserved as DNA: 39 bases, with reading frame beginning at the first base. Expansion of CD8+CD57+ cells had been shown by flow cytometry in the patients chosen for sequencing. All patients had severe acquired aplastic anemia diagnosed by International Study of Aplastic Anemia and Agranulocytosis and Camitta criteria. No therapy had been received by the patients at the time of blood sampling. In the study, sorted CD4+ and CD8+ blood T cells from patients with severe aplastic anemia and from healthy subjects underwent deep sequencing of TCR repertoires. Patients were enrolled in the USA under clinicaltrials.gov protocols 00001620, 01623167, 00001397, 00071045, 00081523 and 00961064. Ficoll-Paque density gradient centrifugation was used to isolate peripheral blood mononuclear cells. Before DNA extraction, CD4+ and CD8+ T cells were sorted with FACS or magnetic beads.

Sequencing input: sorted CD4+, CD8+, or CD8+CD57+ T cells (not recorded which) from PBMCs. The clonotype comes from a human donor with aplastic anemia. The chain is made from TRBV5-6 and TRBJ2-7; perhaps TRBD1 is the D gene, with 5 bases matching. The DNA sequence is as follows: TGTGCCAGCAGCTCCCGACAGACCTACGAGCAGTACTTC. This encodes CASSSRQTYEQYF.